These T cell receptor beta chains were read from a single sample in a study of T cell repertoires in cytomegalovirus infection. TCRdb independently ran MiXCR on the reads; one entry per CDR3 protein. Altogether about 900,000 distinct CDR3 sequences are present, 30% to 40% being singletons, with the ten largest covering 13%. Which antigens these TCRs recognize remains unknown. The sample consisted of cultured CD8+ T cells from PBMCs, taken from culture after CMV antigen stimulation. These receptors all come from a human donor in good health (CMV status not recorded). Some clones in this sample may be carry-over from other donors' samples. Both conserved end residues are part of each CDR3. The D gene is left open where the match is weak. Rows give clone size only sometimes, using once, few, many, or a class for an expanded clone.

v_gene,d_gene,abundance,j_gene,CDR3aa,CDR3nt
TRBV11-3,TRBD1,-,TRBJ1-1,CASSTGPGQGLNTEAFF,TGTGCCAGCAGCACCGGGCCGGGACAGGGTTTGAACACTGAAGCTTTCTTT
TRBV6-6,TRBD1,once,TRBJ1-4,CASRSQGAIYEKLFF,TGTGCCAGCCGTAGCCAGGGGGCAATCTATGAAAAACTGTTTTTT
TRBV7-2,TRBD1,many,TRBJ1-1,CASSFTGENTEAFF,TGTGCCAGCAGCTTCACAGGGGAGAACACTGAAGCTTTCTTT
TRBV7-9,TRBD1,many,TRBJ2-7,CASSLAARGSYEQYF,TGTGCCAGCAGCTTAGCAGCCAGGGGGTCCTACGAGCAGTACTTC
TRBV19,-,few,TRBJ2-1,CASSLDVAYNEQFF,TGTGCCAGTAGTTTGGACGTAGCCTACAATGAGCAGTTCTTC
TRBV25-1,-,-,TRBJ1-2,CASSELRGAVYGYTF,TGTGCCAGCAGTGAATTACGGGGGGCGGTCTATGGCTACACCTTC
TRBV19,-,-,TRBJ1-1,CASSIGQGGGTEAFF,TGTGCCAGTAGTATAGGGCAGGGAGGGGGAACTGAAGCTTTCTTT
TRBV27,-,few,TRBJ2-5,CASSPLTSEGAQYF,TGTGCCAGCAGTCCCTTAACGAGCGAGGGGGCCCAGTACTTC
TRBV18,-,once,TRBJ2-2,CASSPAPGQHTGELFF,TGTGCCAGCTCCCCGGCTCCGGGCCAGCACACCGGGGAGCTGTTTTTT
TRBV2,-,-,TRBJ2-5,CASSAPSTRPQETQYF,TGTGCCAGCAGCGCCCCCTCGACTAGACCCCAAGAGACCCAGTACTTC
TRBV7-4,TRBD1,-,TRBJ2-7,CASRTGTGDTYEQYF,TGTGCCAGCAGGACCGGGACAGGGGACACCTACGAGCAGTACTTC
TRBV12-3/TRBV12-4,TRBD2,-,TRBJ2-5,CASRQLLAGGLETQYF,TGTGCCAGCAGACAACTCTTAGCGGGGGGGCTGGAGACCCAGTACTTC